One and the same sample provided the 20 T cell receptor beta chains below, sequenced in a study of shared clonotypes between healthy human individuals. CD45RO-negative, CCR7-positively selected cells formed the naive CD8 fraction, excluding terminally differentiated effector memory CD45RA+ cells. Sequencing was performed with immunoSEQ multiplex PCR; in TCRdb, only in-frame clones are kept and a portion is missing. Among over 2 million clones listed, roughly 94% were seen once. The sample comprised naive CD8+ T cells sorted from blood. These receptors all come from a man between 18 and 35 years old in good health.

The J gene is TRBJ2-3, the V gene TRBV23-1; D is uncertain. TRBV23-1 falls under the ORF class, with uncertain function. The V end lost 5 bases, the J end lost 7 bases, and 13 bases lay between the germline ends. CDR3 length equals 13 residues. CDR3 sequence (DNA): TGCGCCAGCAGTTCATGTTCAAAAAATACGCAGTATTTT. Its protein product is CASSSCSKNTQYF.

On this clone itself: Given a much more abundant clone one base away, this may be a read error. This CDR3 is also generated by other DNA sequences in the sample. The V call is TRBV5-6, the J call TRBJ1-1; D is unresolved. V lost 2 bases and J 3 bases, leaving 5 bases between the germline ends. This CDR3 has 12 residues. CDR1 and CDR2 from the germline V gene are SGHDT and YYEEEE. The CDR3 nucleotides read TGTGCCAGCAGCTTCGGGTACACTGAAGCTTTCTTT. Protein product: CASSFGYTEAFF.

To note about this clone: Other DNA sequences in this sample translate to the same CDR3. The genes are TRBV4-1 and TRBJ2-7; TRBD1 is a possible D gene (5 bases). The V gene's germline CDR1 is MGHRA and CDR2 YSYEKL. This CDR3 contains 14 residues. Trimming cost V 1 base and J 3 bases, with 10 bases left between them. Written as DNA, the CDR3 is TGCGCCAGCAGCCAAGTAACAGGAAACTACGAGCAGTACTTC. It encodes CASSQVTGNYEQYF.

The chain uses TRBV27 and TRBJ1-3, with D perhaps TRBD1 (5 bases). V lost 5 bases to trimming and J lost 4 bases, with 12 bases between them. Germline CDR1 MNHEY, CDR2 SMNVEV (reference sequence). CDR3 length: 14 residues. The chain's CDR3 is CASSMGTAGNTIYF. CDR3 DNA: TGTGCCAGCAGTATGGGGACCGCAGGAAACACCATATATTTT.

This sequence joins TRBV11-2 and TRBJ2-7, with a possible D match to TRBD2 (5 bases). The CDR3 has 11 amino acids. The ends were cut back, 4 bases at V and 12 bases at J, with 13 bases in the middle. CDR1 SGHAT and CDR2 FQNNGV come from the germline V gene. This CDR3 reads CASSSDGGPYF. CDR3 nucleotide sequence: TGTGCCAGCAGCTCGGACGGCGGGCCGTACTTC.

This chain uses TRBV4-1 with TRBJ2-5; D remains unclear. The CDR3 is 15 residues long. The germline V and J ends were trimmed by 0 bases and 1 base, with 9 bases remaining between them. The germline V gene encodes CDR1 MGHRA and CDR2 YSYEKL. CDR3 nucleotide sequence: TGCGCCAGCAGCCAAGATCCTTACGGCCAAGAGACCCAGTACTTC. This gives the protein CASSQDPYGQETQYF.

The chain links TRBV7-9 to TRBJ2-1; D may match TRBD1 or TRBD2 (5 bases each). The CDR3 has 17 amino acids. Looked up from germline, CDR1 is SEHNR and CDR2 is FQNEAQ (reference sequence). Trimming took 5 bases from V and 0 from J, leaving 17 bases between them. The CDR3 is CASSEITGTYSYNEQFF. The DNA for the CDR3 is TGTGCCAGCAGCGAGATAACCGGGACCTACTCCTACAATGAGCAGTTCTTC.

The rearrangement joins TRBV27 to TRBJ1-2; 8 nucleotides agree with TRBD1. The CDR3 totals 17 residues. Germline V gene sequence: CDR1 MNHEY, CDR2 SMNVEV (reference sequence). The V and J ends lost 3 bases and 7 bases, in that order; junction bases with no gene match: 16. CDR3: CASSFLSPGGATAGYTF. The DNA for the CDR3 is TGTGCCAGCAGTTTTCTCTCGCCAGGGGGCGCGACGGCTGGCTACACCTTC.

This chain links TRBV29-1 with TRBJ2-5, with D tentatively TRBD2 (5 bases). The germline CDR1 and CDR2 sequences are SQVTM and ANQGSEA. The CDR3 is 10 residues long. The V end was cut by 8 bases, the J end by 7 bases, with 11 bases between. In DNA, the CDR3 is TGCAGCACAACCGAGGGGACCCAGTACTTC. Its translation: CSTTEGTQYF.

The chain is built from TRBV5-4 and TRBJ1-6, with 11 nucleotides matching TRBD1. From germline, CDR1 is SGHNT and CDR2 YYREEE (reference sequence). With V trimmed by 1 base and J by 10 bases, 7 bases remained unmatched. The CDR3 covers 16 residues. The CDR3 region is CASSLSGQGAESPLHF. CDR3 nucleotides: TGTGCCAGCAGCTTGAGCGGACAGGGGGCCGAATCACCCCTCCACTTT.

The chain links TRBV11-2 to TRBJ2-7, with 7 bases fitting TRBD2. Germline assignment: CDR1 SGHAT and CDR2 FQNNGV. The CDR3 runs to 13 residues. Trimming took 4 bases from V and 4 from J; bases not matched to a gene: 4. CDR3: CASSSGLQYEQYF. In DNA, the CDR3 is TGTGCCAGCAGCTCGGGACTACAGTACGAGCAGTACTTC.

With respect to this clone: Other DNA sequences in this specimen translate into the identical CDR3. The CDR3 nucleotides are TGTGCCAGCAGGCTCAGGGGAAGCAATCAGCCCCAGCATTTT. Translated: CASRLRGSNQPQHF. The J gene is TRBJ1-5, the V gene TRBV27, with D possibly TRBD1 on 6 matching bases. V was clipped by 6 bases and J by 1 base, with 10 bases between them. There are 14 residues in the CDR3. Germline V gene sequence: CDR1 MNHEY, CDR2 SMNVEV (reference sequence).

As concerns this clone: Other DNA sequences in the sample encode the same CDR3. The rearrangement links TRBV6-1 to TRBJ2-7; TRBD1 aligns across 8 bases. The trim removed 7 bases at V and 3 bases at J, leaving 5 bases unmatched. Germline lookup yields CDR1 MNHNS and CDR2 SASEGT. CDR3 length: 13 residues. DNA for the CDR3: TGTGCCAGCATAGGGACAGGAGGCTACGAGCAGTACTTC. This sequence encodes CASIGTGGYEQYF.

The rearrangement links TRBV10-3 to TRBJ2-7; 9 positions agree with TRBD1. Trimming took 8 bases from V and 2 from J; bases not matched to a gene: 7. CDR1 is ENHRY, CDR2 SYGVKD, per germline. The CDR3 runs 14 residues. CDR3 region: CAILGQGGTYEQYF. As DNA, the CDR3 is TGTGCCATCCTGGGACAGGGAGGAACCTACGAGCAGTACTTC.

The chain carries TRBV7-9 and TRBJ2-7; D gene ambiguous. Germline V gene lookup returns CDR1 SEHNR and CDR2 FQNEAQ (reference sequence). This CDR3 spans 12 amino acids. V shed 0 bases and J shed 5 bases, with 5 bases lying between them. As DNA, the CDR3 is TGTGCCAGCAGCTTAGCGTGGAACGAGCAGTACTTC. This encodes CASSLAWNEQYF.

There are a few counts of this clone. The same CDR3 arises from other DNA sequences in this sample as well. This sequence joins TRBV29-1 and TRBJ2-7; D is uncertain. The CDR3 totals 12 residues. Germline V CDR1 and CDR2: SQVTM, ANQGSEA. With 0 bases removed from V and 2 bases from J, the gap between germline ends came to 5 bases. CDR3 sequence (DNA): TGCAGCGTTGAAGATCGGGCCTACGAGCAGTACTTC. The encoded protein is CSVEDRAYEQYF.

This clone was recorded only once. The rearrangement uses TRBV9 and TRBJ1-1; D is unclear. Germline values: CDR1 SGDLS, CDR2 YYNGEE. There are 16 residues in the CDR3. Trimming stripped 9 bases from V and 1 base from J, with 22 bases between. The CDR3: CAIQSGPPDKNTEAFF. The CDR3 DNA reads as TGTGCCATACAATCCGGGCCGCCAGACAAGAACACTGAAGCTTTCTTT.

V and J are TRBV9 and TRBJ2-7; D is unresolved. There are 14 residues in the CDR3. In germline, CDR1 is SGDLS, CDR2 YYNGEE. The V and J ends lost 4 bases and 0 bases respectively, with 11 bases between them. The CDR3 DNA sequence: TGTGCCAGCAGCTACGGCGAGACCTCCTACGAGCAGTACTTC. This codes for CASSYGETSYEQYF.

CDR3 in DNA: TGTGCCAGCAGCTCGACAGGGGCGGGGTTCTATGGCTACACCTTC. It encodes CASSSTGAGFYGYTF. The rearrangement joins TRBV7-9 to TRBJ1-2, with 8 bases lining up with TRBD1. The CDR3 runs to 15 residues. Germline CDR1 reads SEHNR; CDR2 reads FQNEAQ (reference sequence). V shed 4 bases and J 4 bases; nucleotides not matched to a gene: 8.

Details on this clone: Other DNA sequences in the sample encode the same CDR3. This chain joins TRBV9 and TRBJ2-7; TRBD2 aligns across 9 bases. CDR3 length: 16 amino acids. The germline V gene has CDR1 SGDLS and CDR2 YYNGEE. The trim removed 0 bases at V and 1 base at J, leaving 5 bases unmatched. The CDR3 loop reads CASSVGGLAGSYEQYF. The CDR3 DNA reads as TGTGCCAGCAGCGTAGGGGGTCTAGCGGGGTCCTACGAGCAGTACTTC.